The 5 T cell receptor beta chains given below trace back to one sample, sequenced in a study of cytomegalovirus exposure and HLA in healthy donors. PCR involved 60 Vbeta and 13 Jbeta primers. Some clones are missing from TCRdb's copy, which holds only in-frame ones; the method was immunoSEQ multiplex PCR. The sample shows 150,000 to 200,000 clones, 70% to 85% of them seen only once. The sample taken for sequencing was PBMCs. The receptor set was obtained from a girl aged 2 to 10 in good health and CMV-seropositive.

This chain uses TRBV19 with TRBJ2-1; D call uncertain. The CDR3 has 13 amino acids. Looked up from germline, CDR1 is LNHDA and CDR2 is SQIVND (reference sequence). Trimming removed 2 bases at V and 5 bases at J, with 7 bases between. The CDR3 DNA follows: TGTGCCAGTAGTATAACCCTAAACAATGAGCAGTTCTTC. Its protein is CASSITLNNEQFF.

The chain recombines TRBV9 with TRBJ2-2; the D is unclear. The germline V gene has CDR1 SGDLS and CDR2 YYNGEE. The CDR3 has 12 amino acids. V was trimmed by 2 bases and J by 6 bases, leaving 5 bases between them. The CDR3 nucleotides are TGTGCCAGCAGCGTTGGCCCCGGGGAGCTGTTTTTT. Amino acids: CASSVGPGELFF.

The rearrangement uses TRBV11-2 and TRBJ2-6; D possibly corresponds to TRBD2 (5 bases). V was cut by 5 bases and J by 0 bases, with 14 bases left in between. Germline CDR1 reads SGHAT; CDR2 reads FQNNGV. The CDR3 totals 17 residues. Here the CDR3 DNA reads TGTGCCAGCAGCCTCCGGACGGGATTCTCTGGGGCCAACGTCCTGACTTTC. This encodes CASSLRTGFSGANVLTF.

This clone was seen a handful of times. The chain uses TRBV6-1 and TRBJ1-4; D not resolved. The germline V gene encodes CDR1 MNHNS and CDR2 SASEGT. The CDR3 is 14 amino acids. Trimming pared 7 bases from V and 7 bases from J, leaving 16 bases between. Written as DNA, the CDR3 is TGTGCCAGCATACCGTCGGAGGCGGGTGAAAAACTGTTTTTT. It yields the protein CASIPSEAGEKLFF.

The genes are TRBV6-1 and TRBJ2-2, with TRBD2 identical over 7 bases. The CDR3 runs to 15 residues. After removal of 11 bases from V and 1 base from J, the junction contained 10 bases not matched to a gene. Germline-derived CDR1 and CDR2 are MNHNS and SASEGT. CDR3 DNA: TGTGCCGGGGGAGCTAGCGGATTGAACACCGGGGAGCTGTTTTTT. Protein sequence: CAGGASGLNTGELFF.